Below are 29 T cell receptor beta chains sequenced from a single sample in a study of shared clonotypes between healthy human individuals (dated by TCRdb to the early 2020s). Receptor libraries were prepared by the immunoSEQ multiplex PCR assay. TCRdb holds this immuneACCESS table with in-frame rearrangements only. Some clones are missing; in checked studies, unresolved V genes explain under half, and the rest has no known cause. This sample has just over 2,000,000 clones in its table, and roughly 94% of those were observed once. 0.13% of the sample goes to the ten largest clones. Sequenced sample: naive CD4+ T cells sorted from blood. The cell subset or site tag for this specimen amounts to: CD45RA+ positively selected. The source is a man younger than 35 in good health.

The chain links TRBV10-3 to TRBJ1-1; possible D gene TRBD1, 5 bases. The CDR3 is 13 residues long. CDR1 and CDR2 (germline): ENHRY, SYGVKD. Trimming left V 7 bases short and J 3 bases short, with 12 bases between. The CDR3 is CAIKGARDTEAFF. In nucleotides, the CDR3 is TGTGCCATCAAAGGGGCGCGGGACACTGAAGCTTTCTTT.

This sequence joins TRBV10-1 and TRBJ2-1; D unresolved. The V and J ends lost 3 bases and 10 bases respectively, with 13 bases between them. CDR1 is WNHNN, CDR2 SYGVQD, per germline (reference sequence). This CDR3 has 13 residues. The CDR3 sequence: CASSEQLYGEQFF. In nucleotides, the CDR3 is TGCGCCAGCAGTGAACAATTGTACGGAGAGCAGTTCTTC.

The chain couples TRBV5-1 to TRBJ1-2, with a possible D match to TRBD1 (6 bases). CDR3 size: 14 residues. Trimming took 1 base from V and 7 from J, leaving 14 bases between them. Per the germline V gene, CDR1 is SGHRS and CDR2 is YFSETQ. The CDR3 DNA is TGCGCCAGCAGCTTGAACAGGGAAGTGAGTGGCTACACCTTC. This codes for CASSLNREVSGYTF. The complete variable domain, with remaining parts taken from reference TRBV5-1 and TRBJ1-2, reads KAGVTQTPRYLIKTRGQQVTLSCSPISGHRSVSWYQQTPGQGLQFLFEYFSETQRNKGNFPGRFSGRQFSNSRSEMNVSTLELGDSALYLCASSLNREVSGYTFGSGTRLTVV.

V and J are TRBV5-4 and TRBJ1-2; D gene uncertain. Per the germline V gene, CDR1 is SGHNT and CDR2 is YYREEE (reference sequence). The germline V and J ends were trimmed by 4 bases and 9 bases, with 16 bases remaining between them. The CDR3 totals 13 residues. CDR3 nucleotides: TGTGCCAGCAGCCCTGAAGGACGAGGGAGCTACACCTTC. Translating it yields CASSPEGRGSYTF.

The J gene is TRBJ1-5, the V gene TRBV2; D is possibly TRBD1 (6 bases). With 6 bases removed from V and 6 bases from J, the gap between germline ends came to 18 bases. From germline, CDR1 is SNHLY and CDR2 FYNNEI. There are 15 residues in the CDR3. The CDR3 DNA follows: TGTGCCAGCAGCCCCACAGCAGGGGCTACTCAGCCCCAGCATTTT. Translation: CASSPTAGATQPQHF. Combining the CDR3 with reference TRBV2 and TRBJ1-5 gives the whole variable domain EPEVTQTPSHQVTQMGQEVILRCVPISNHLYFYWYRQILGQKVEFLVSFYNNEISEKSEIFDDQFSVERPDGSNFTLKIRSTKLEDSAMYFCASSPTAGATQPQHFGDGTRLSIL.

The chain is built from TRBV6-6 and TRBJ1-1, with D hard to call. Germline-derived CDR1 and CDR2 are MNHNY and SVGAGI (reference sequence). The CDR3 spans 13 residues. V was shortened by 6 bases and J by 5 bases, with 13 bases between the two germline ends. For the CDR3, the DNA is TGTGCCAGCAGGAGGGCGGAGCCTACTGAAGCTTTCTTT. It translates to CASRRAEPTEAFF.

V and J are TRBV10-1 and TRBJ1-3; no clear D gene. Germline CDR1 WNHNN, CDR2 SYGVQD (reference sequence). The CDR3 is 15 residues long. Trimming shortened V by 3 bases and J by 0 bases, and 9 bases separated the two germline ends. CDR3 amino acids: CASSDGQLSGNTIYF. As DNA, the CDR3 is TGCGCCAGCAGTGATGGTCAACTCTCTGGAAACACCATATATTTT.

In DNA form, the CDR3 reads TGTGCCAGCAGCCCCAGACTAGACACCTACGAGCAGTACTTC. Translated, it gives CASSPRLDTYEQYF. This chain joins TRBV7-2 and TRBJ2-7; D is possibly TRBD2 (6 bases). V was trimmed by 5 bases and J by 2 bases, leaving 13 bases between them. Germline CDR1 and CDR2: SGHTA and FQGNSA. The CDR3 loop spans 14 amino acids.

The chain carries TRBV2 and TRBJ2-3; TRBD2 matches at 12 bases. V shed 7 bases and J 5 bases; nucleotides not matched to a gene: 13. Germline values: CDR1 SNHLY, CDR2 FYNNEI. The CDR3 sequence is 17 residues long. CDR3 loop: CASTREVRTSGEDTQYF. As DNA, the CDR3 is TGTGCCAGCACCCGTGAGGTACGGACTAGCGGGGAAGATACGCAGTATTTT.

The rearrangement links TRBV19 to TRBJ2-7; D possibly corresponds to TRBD1 (6 bases). Germline loops: CDR1 LNHDA, CDR2 SQIVND (reference sequence). This CDR3 comprises 15 residues. Trimming removed 3 bases from V and 2 bases from J, with 14 bases in between. The CDR3 spells CASSIQWTATYEQYF. In DNA form, the CDR3 reads TGTGCCAGTAGTATCCAATGGACAGCGACCTACGAGCAGTACTTC.

The chain is built from TRBV18 and TRBJ2-1; 9 bases map to TRBD1. This CDR3 contains 15 residues. Germline CDR1 KGHSH, CDR2 LQKENI. V lost 6 bases and J lost 5; bases outside the gene matches: 8. CDR3 amino acids: CASSPGTGLHNEQFF. DNA for the CDR3: TGTGCCAGCTCCCCCGGGACAGGGCTCCACAATGAGCAGTTCTTC.

The count of this clone is one. J is TRBJ1-6 and V is TRBV5-1; D not certain. The CDR3 loop spans 16 amino acids. Trimming took 1 base from V and 0 from J, leaving 8 bases between them. The V gene's germline CDR1 is SGHRS and CDR2 YFSETQ. Here the CDR3 reads CASSLSGSSYNSPLHF. The CDR3 DNA sequence: TGCGCCAGCAGCTTGTCCGGAAGCTCCTATAATTCACCCCTCCACTTT.

The chain links TRBV2 to TRBJ1-1; D not certain. The CDR3 contains 14 residues. The V gene's germline CDR1 is SNHLY and CDR2 FYNNEI. Deletions cut 4 bases from V and 1 base from J, with 10 bases between. The CDR3 sequence is CASSVEIRNTEAFF. In DNA, the CDR3 is TGTGCCAGCAGTGTGGAGATTCGGAACACTGAAGCTTTCTTT. Variable domain in full (rest from reference TRBV2 and TRBJ1-1): EPEVTQTPSHQVTQMGQEVILRCVPISNHLYFYWYRQILGQKVEFLVSFYNNEISEKSEIFDDQFSVERPDGSNFTLKIRSTKLEDSAMYFCASSVEIRNTEAFFGQGTRLTVV.

The count of this clone is one. The chain employs TRBV30 and TRBJ1-5; unclear D gene. The CDR3 loop spans 15 amino acids. The germline gives CDR1 GTSNPN, CDR2 SVGIG (reference sequence). Trimming stripped 1 base from V and 6 bases from J, with 16 bases between. CDR3: CAWSGWSGSGQPQHF. The CDR3 nucleotides read TGTGCCTGGAGTGGTTGGTCAGGTAGCGGTCAGCCCCAGCATTTT.

The chain employs TRBV5-6 and TRBJ2-7, with 13 bases fitting TRBD2. CDR1 and CDR2 (germline): SGHDT, YYEEEE. V gave up 6 bases and J gave up 3 bases; unmatched junction bases: 9. The CDR3 loop spans 16 amino acids. The CDR3 protein is CASKLFRTSGSYEQYF. CDR3 bases: TGTGCCAGCAAACTATTCCGGACTAGCGGGAGCTACGAGCAGTACTTC. The full variable domain, completed using reference TRBV5-6 and TRBJ2-7, is DAGVTQSPTHLIKTRGQQVTLRCSPKSGHDTVSWYQQALGQGPQFIFQYYEEEERQRGNFPDRFSGHQFPNYSSELNVNALLLGDSALYLCASKLFRTSGSYEQYFGPGTRLTVT.

The chain has TRBV6-5 and TRBJ2-1; 7 positions match TRBD1. J lost 5 bases, V lost 3 bases, and 7 bases had no gene match. The CDR3 consists of 15 residues. CDR1 and CDR2 (germline): MNHEY, SVGAGI. The CDR3 DNA is TGTGCCAGCAGTTATAGACAGGGCCTTAACAATGAGCAGTTCTTC. This translates into CASSYRQGLNNEQFF.

This clone has only one observation. The V gene is TRBV30, the J gene TRBJ2-2; D remains unclear. Trimming pared 0 bases from V and 5 bases from J, leaving 10 bases between. Germline V CDR1 and CDR2: GTSNPN, SVGIG (reference sequence). The CDR3 sequence is 14 residues long. The CDR3 is CAWSVSAWTGELFF. The CDR3 nucleotides read TGTGCCTGGAGTGTCTCCGCCTGGACCGGGGAGCTGTTTTTT.

The V gene is TRBV5-1, the J gene TRBJ2-1, with 12 bases lining up with TRBD2. The length of the CDR3 is 15 residues. Germline lookup yields CDR1 SGHRS and CDR2 YFSETQ. Trimming took 5 bases from V and 6 from J; bases not matched to a gene: 6. The CDR3 coding sequence is TGCGCCAGCAGACCCGTACTAGCGGGGGGCAATGAGCAGTTCTTC. Its translation: CASRPVLAGGNEQFF.

The chain links TRBV5-4 to TRBJ2-1; TRBD1 agrees at 7 bases. Germline loops: CDR1 SGHNT, CDR2 YYREEE (reference sequence). The CDR3 is made up of 16 amino acids. Losses at the gene ends were 4 bases for V and 4 bases for J; bases not matched to a gene: 11. DNA for the CDR3: TGTGCCAGCAGCAGCCTCGGGACAGCACCTTACAATGAGCAGTTCTTC. Residues: CASSSLGTAPYNEQFF.

This rearrangement joins TRBV2 to TRBJ1-5; maybe TRBD1 (6 bases). The V gene lost 6 bases and the J gene lost 0 bases, with 18 bases spanning the gap. Germline CDR1 and CDR2: SNHLY and FYNNEI. There are 17 residues in the CDR3. The CDR3 protein is CASRAPQGDNSNQPQHF. In nucleotides, the CDR3 is TGTGCCAGCAGGGCCCCACAGGGAGATAATAGCAATCAGCCCCAGCATTTT.

Written as DNA, the CDR3 is TGTGCCAGCAGTGAAGAGGGCAAGCCCGACTATGGCTACACCTTC. Protein product: CASSEEGKPDYGYTF. The rearrangement uses TRBV6-1 and TRBJ1-2; D remains unclear. The ends were cut back, 1 base at V and 3 bases at J, with 12 bases in the middle. The CDR3 loop spans 15 amino acids. Germline V CDR1 and CDR2: MNHNS, SASEGT.

The chain carries TRBV7-9 and TRBJ2-1, with 9 bases lining up with TRBD2. CDR1 and CDR2 (germline): SEHNR, FQNEAQ (reference sequence). This CDR3 comprises 18 residues. The J segment lost 5 bases and the V segment lost 2 bases, leaving 13 bases of the junction unmatched. CDR3 bases: TGTGCCAGCAGCTTAAAGGTGTGGCTAGCGGGAATAAACAATGAGCAGTTCTTC. This codes for CASSLKVWLAGINNEQFF.

V is TRBV18 and J is TRBJ2-5; 10 bases line up with TRBD2. The CDR3 totals 17 residues. J was trimmed by 4 bases and V by 3 bases; bases with no gene match: 11. Germline V gives CDR1 KGHSH, CDR2 LQKENI. The CDR3 loop reads CASSPAAGGLLRETQYF. The CDR3 DNA follows: TGTGCCAGCTCACCCGCAGCGGGGGGGCTTTTGAGAGAGACCCAGTACTTC.

V is TRBV4-2 and J is TRBJ2-5; D might be TRBD1 (6 bases). The CDR3 extends over 14 amino acids. Germline CDR1 LGHNA, CDR2 YNFKEQ. V was cut by 3 bases and J by 4 bases, with 12 bases left in between. Here the CDR3 reads CASSHGTSPETQYF. CDR3 bases: TGTGCCAGCAGCCATGGGACAAGCCCAGAGACCCAGTACTTC.

A remark on this clone: A read error may be the cause here, since a much bigger clone is one base away. This specimen includes other DNA sequences encoding the same CDR3. J is TRBJ2-5 and V is TRBV5-1, with D hard to call. The CDR3 consists of 12 residues. Germline CDR1 reads SGHRS; CDR2 reads YFSETQ. V was shortened by 1 base and J by 5 bases, with 6 bases between the two germline ends. CDR3 residues: CASSLPGETQYF. The CDR3 coding sequence is TGCGCCAGCAGCTTGCCCGGGGAGACCCAGTACTTC.

This chain connects TRBV30 to TRBJ2-7; 10 nucleotides agree with TRBD2. CDR3 size: 17 residues. CDR1 and CDR2 from the germline V gene are GTSNPN and SVGIG (reference sequence). J lost 4 bases, V lost 3 bases, and 15 bases had no gene match. The CDR3 reads CAWSRRQVGLADYEQYF. The CDR3 bases are TGTGCCTGGAGCCGCAGGCAGGTTGGACTAGCGGATTACGAGCAGTACTTC.

This chain uses TRBV20-1 with TRBJ2-1; no clear D gene. This CDR3 has 11 residues. V was clipped by 5 bases and J by 7 bases, with 9 bases between them. The germline V gene encodes CDR1 DFQATT and CDR2 SNEGSKA (reference sequence). CDR3 nucleotides: TGCAGTGCTCTCCACCAAAATGAGCAGTTCTTC. This translates into CSALHQNEQFF.

Regarding this clone: Different DNA sequences within this sample yield the same CDR3. V gene TRBV15 combines with J gene TRBJ2-7; D unclear. This CDR3 spans 14 amino acids. V dropped 0 bases and J dropped 2 bases, with 8 bases sitting between them. The germline gives CDR1 LNHNV, CDR2 YYDKDF (reference sequence). CDR3 protein: CATSRDPGPYEQYF. The CDR3 bases are TGTGCCACCAGCAGAGATCCAGGACCCTACGAGCAGTACTTC.

The V and J genes are TRBV6-1 and TRBJ2-7; D gene unclear. The V end lost 4 bases, the J end lost 2 bases, and 9 bases lay between the germline ends. The CDR3 has 13 amino acids. The germline gives CDR1 MNHNS, CDR2 SASEGT. The CDR3 DNA follows: TGTGCCAGCAGTGGCCAGCCAACCTACGAGCAGTACTTC. Protein: CASSGQPTYEQYF.